This T cell receptor (beta chain) was observed in a study of patients and donors after allogeneic stem cell transplantation. TCRdb redid the calling of the RT-PCR reads with MiXCR, one entry per CDR3 protein. The repertoire holds about 410,000 distinct CDR3 sequences, with approximately 16% as singletons. This clonotype was detected a few times. At one end the junction does not follow the germline gene, possibly because of a read error. This clonotype originated in a human donor who was either an allogeneic HSCT recipient or a stem cell or donor lymphocyte infusion donor (not recorded which). It is not recorded whose cells these are; they may come from a transplant donor. Input material: blood, either unsorted or a sorted T cell fraction (not recorded which).

Here the CDR3 reads CASSFHGGDEQYF. The CDR3 DNA reads as TGTGCTAGCAGCTTTCATGGGGGTGACGAGCAGTACTTC. The chain recombines TRBV7-7 with TRBJ2-7; D assignment may be TRBD1 or TRBD2 (5 bases each). CDR1 and CDR2 from the germline V gene are SSHAT and FNYEAQ (reference sequence). CDR3 length equals 13 residues.